The clone carrying this TCR beta chain has a single count. Clones were read by immunoSEQ multiplex PCR, and TCRdb kept only the in-frame ones, dropping some. The sample records about 160,000 clones, approximately 95% being singletons. These data belong to a study of blood T cell repertoires in COVID-19. About the research overall: PBMCs, B-cell-depleted T cells, or T cells were the source of the cDNA or gDNA that made up the material.

CDR1 and CDR2 from the germline V gene are MNHNS and SASEGT. The CDR3 is 21 residues long. V was pared by 0 bases and J by 2 bases, with 14 bases of the junction left unmatched. Sample: peripheral blood. The chain combines TRBV6-1 with TRBJ2-2; 11 nucleotides agree with TRBD2. This sequence originates from a woman between 45 and 65 years old with acute or convalescent COVID-19. As DNA, the CDR3 is TGTGCCAGCAGTGAAGCTTTGTGGCTAGCGGGGGGCGCCAGAAACACCGGGGAGCTGTTTTTT. It is translated as CASSEALWLAGGARNTGELFF.